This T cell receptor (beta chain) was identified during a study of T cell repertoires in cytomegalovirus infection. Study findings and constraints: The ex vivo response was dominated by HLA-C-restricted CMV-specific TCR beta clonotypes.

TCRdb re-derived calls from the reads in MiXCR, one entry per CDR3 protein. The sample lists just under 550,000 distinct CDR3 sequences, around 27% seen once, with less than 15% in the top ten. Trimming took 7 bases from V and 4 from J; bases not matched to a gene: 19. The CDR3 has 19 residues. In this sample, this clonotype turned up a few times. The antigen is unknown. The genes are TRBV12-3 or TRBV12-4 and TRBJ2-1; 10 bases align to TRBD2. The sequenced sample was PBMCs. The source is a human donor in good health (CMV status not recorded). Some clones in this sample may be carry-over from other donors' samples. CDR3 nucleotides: TGTGCCAGCATCTGGGGGGGAGGGGTCTCTAGCGGGGGTTACAATGAGCAGTTCTTC. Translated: CASIWGGGVSSGGYNEQFF.